The clone carrying this T cell receptor (beta chain) appeared once. The CDR3 runs 15 residues. CDR1 and CDR2 from the germline V gene are LGHNT and FRNRAP. The ends lost 3 bases at V and 2 bases at J; junction bases unmatched: 3. The data originate from a study of blood T cell repertoires in COVID-19. Study in general: Donors in the United States, Italy and Spain gave samples during acute or convalescent COVID-19. PBMCs, B-cell-depleted T cells, or T cells were the source of the cDNA or gDNA that made up the material.

Authors' data handling: Estimated nucleated cell counts came from reference gene primer amplification. Profiled with immunoSEQ multiplex PCR; TCRdb holds only in-frame clones, not every one. V, J and clone size are taken as reported in that table, and D and trimming were inferred from the DNA itself. The repertoire holds 150,000 to 170,000 clones, roughly 80% seen once, with roughly 3.7% in the top ten. This chain connects TRBV12-5 to TRBJ2-1; 8 bases map to TRBD1. The sequence derives from a woman of 80 years or more with acute or convalescent COVID-19. Sequencing was performed on peripheral blood. This CDR3 reads CASGLGQGTYNEQFF. The CDR3 nucleotides are TGTGCTAGTGGTTTAGGACAGGGCACCTACAATGAGCAGTTCTTC.